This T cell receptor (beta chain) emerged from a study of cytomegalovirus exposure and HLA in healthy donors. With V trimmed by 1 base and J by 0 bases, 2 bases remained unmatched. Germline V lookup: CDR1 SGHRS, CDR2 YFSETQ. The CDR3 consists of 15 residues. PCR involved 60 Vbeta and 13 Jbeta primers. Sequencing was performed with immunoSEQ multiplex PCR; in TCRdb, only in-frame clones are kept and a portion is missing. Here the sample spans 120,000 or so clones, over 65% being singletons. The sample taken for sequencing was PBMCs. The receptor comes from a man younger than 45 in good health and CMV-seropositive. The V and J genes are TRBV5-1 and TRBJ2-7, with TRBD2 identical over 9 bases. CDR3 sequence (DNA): TGCGCCAGCAGCTTGCAGCGGGAGGCCTCCTACGAGCAGTACTTC. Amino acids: CASSLQREASYEQYF.